The present T cell receptor beta chain was sequenced within a study of T cells in Graves' hyperthyroidism and ophthalmopathy. Whole-study findings and limits: Expanded thyroid clonotypes (above 0.001) were mostly also found in blood.

Lactation, pregnancy, other autoimmune disease or uncontrolled infection led to exclusion of patients. PBMCs were obtained from 9.5 to 10 ml fresh peripheral blood. This CDR3 contains 14 residues. V lost 3 bases, J lost 1 base, and 9 bases lay in between. On this clonotype itself: Its antigen remains unknown.

The investigators amplified TCR beta CDR3 regions from RNA transcripts. The TCR CDR3 was amplified in a first-round RT-PCR using the HTBI primer set. TCRdb used MiXCR to reprocess the multiplex PCR reads, holding one entry per CDR3 protein. In the table there are about 260,000 distinct CDR3 sequences, about 15% of which are singletons. V usage is TRBV12-3 or TRBV12-4 and J usage is TRBJ1-1; D unclear. The receptor's source is a woman aged 18-30 years with Graves' ophthalmopathy. The sample comprised blood. CDR3 nucleotides: TGTGCCAGCAGTTTCTTACAGCCGAACACTGAAGCTTTCTTT. Amino acid sequence: CASSFLQPNTEAFF.